Listed here is a single T cell receptor beta chain. No antigen is known for it. This record comes from a study of Ad26.COV2.S vaccination and SARS-CoV-2 variants. Overall study context: Recipients of Ad26.COV2.S got it intramuscularly, once or twice 56 days apart.

Sample treatment: around 19 received Ad26.COV2.S at low or high dose, single or two shots; about 5 received placebo; per-sample allocation not given. Sampling occurred on day 63 after the first vaccine or placebo injection. Recruitment in Boston yielded a donor of adult age, 18-55 years. Study outcomes and limitations: Assessments of TCR breadth and depth may have underestimated the total T cell responses.

Generated by immunoSEQ multiplex PCR, the TCRdb table keeps only in-frame clones and is missing some. Of hundreds of thousands of clones listed, 89% are singletons. This receptor was obtained from a person between 18 and 65 years old who received the Ad26.COV2.S COVID-19 vaccine or a placebo. Sequencing was performed on peripheral blood, taken in a trial of Ad26.COV2.S vaccine versus placebo.

CDR3 residues: CASSQEADSYEQYF. The CDR3 coding sequence is TGCGCCAGCAGCCAAGAGGCAGACTCCTACGAGCAGTACTTC. The rearrangement uses TRBV4-3 and TRBJ2-7; no clear D. Germline CDR1 reads LGHNA; CDR2 reads YSLEER. This CDR3 region has 14 residues. Between the trimmed V and J ends, which lost 0 bases and 0 bases, there was a span of 6 bases.